The 29 T cell receptor beta chains in this list originate from one sample, sequenced in a study of blood T cells in healthy people across ages. Primed by a sample-barcoded 5' primer and a J-beta primer mix, a second PCR proceeded for roughly 7 to 12 cycles. In TCRdb, the 5' RACE reads were re-called with MiXCR into one record per CDR3 protein. The sample records approximately 780,000 distinct CDR3 sequences, 20% to 30% being singletons. The data were also submitted as part of a second study, on T cells of mothers and their children.

Sequenced input: blood. The receptors were sampled from a boy younger than 18 in good health.

The rearrangement uses TRBV9 and TRBJ2-2, with a possible D match to TRBD1 (5 bases). CDR1 is SGDLS and CDR2 is YYNGEE in the germline V gene. The CDR3 consists of 16 residues. Trimming cost V 1 base and J 0 bases, with 10 bases left between them. In DNA, the CDR3 is TGTGCCAGCAGCGTATCAGGGTGGTCGAACACCGGGGAGCTGTTTTTT. Its translation: CASSVSGWSNTGELFF.

The chain combines TRBV7-9 with TRBJ1-1; D gene uncertain. The CDR3 loop spans 13 amino acids. Between the trimmed V and J ends, which lost 4 bases and 3 bases, there was a span of 9 bases. Germline CDR1 is SEHNR and CDR2 is FQNEAQ (reference sequence). In DNA form, the CDR3 reads TGTGCCAGCAGCTCACTGACATACACTGAAGCTTTCTTT. As protein: CASSSLTYTEAFF. Full variable domain (remainder filled in from reference TRBV7-9 and TRBJ1-1): DTGVSQNPRHKITKRGQNVTFRCDPISEHNRLYWYRQTLGQGPEFLTYFQNEAQLEKSRLLSDRFSAERPKGSFSTLEIQRTEQGDSAMYLCASSSLTYTEAFFGQGTRLTVV.

The chain employs TRBV5-1 and TRBJ2-5, with a tentative D call TRBD2 (5 bases). There are 14 residues in the CDR3. Germline V gene lookup returns CDR1 SGHRS and CDR2 YFSETQ. V was pared by 4 bases and J by 2 bases, with 12 bases between. In DNA, the CDR3 is TGCGCCAGCAGCCTCTCGGGGAATCAAGAGACCCAGTACTTC. It specifies CASSLSGNQETQYF.

The chain links TRBV10-2 to TRBJ1-3; D uncertain. V was shortened by 5 bases and J by 0 bases, with 17 bases between the two germline ends. The germline gives CDR1 WSHSY, CDR2 SAAADI. The CDR3 is 17 residues long. In DNA form, the CDR3 reads TGCGCCAGCAGTCTTGGCCCTCGGGTCAGCTCTGGAAACACCATATATTTT. Protein sequence: CASSLGPRVSSGNTIYF.

In nucleotides, the CDR3 is TGCTCCCACAGCCCGAACACTGAAGCTTTCTTT. It translates to CSHSPNTEAFF. This rearrangement joins TRBV29-1 to TRBJ1-1; D ambiguous. Looked up from germline, CDR1 is SQVTM and CDR2 is ANQGSEA. The CDR3 length is 11 residues. The full variable domain, with the rest looked up from reference TRBV29-1 and TRBJ1-1, is SAVISQKPSRDICQRGTSLTIQCQVDSQVTMMFWYRQQPGQSLTLIATANQGSEATYESGFVIDKFPISRPNLTFSTLTVSNMSPEDSSIYLCSHSPNTEAFFGQGTRLTVV.

The chain is built from TRBV20-1 and TRBJ1-4, with D perhaps matching TRBD1 (6 bases). Germline CDR1 and CDR2: DFQATT and SNEGSKA (reference sequence). V lost 4 bases and J lost 8, with 14 bases in between. The CDR3 runs to 13 residues. The CDR3 region has the DNA TGCAGTGCTACCGGGAAGGGGGGGGAAAAACTGTTTTTT. Its translation: CSATGKGGEKLFF.

The V call is TRBV3-1, the J call TRBJ2-3; TRBD1 is a possible D gene (5 bases). Germline lookup yields CDR1 LGHDT and CDR2 YNNKEL (reference sequence). The V gene lost 2 bases and the J gene lost 6 bases, with 18 bases spanning the gap. The CDR3 consists of 16 residues. The CDR3, as DNA: TGTGCCAGCAGCCAACGCCAGGGAAGCTCCCCCGATACGCAGTATTTT. Protein product: CASSQRQGSSPDTQYF.

Comments on this clonotype: Lacking the conserved final phenylalanine or tryptophan, this CDR3 likely reflects a read error. The CDR3 reads CASSLGTPNEQFL. CDR3 coding DNA: TGTGCCAGCAGTTTAGGGACACCCAATGAGCAGTTCCTC. The rearrangement joins TRBV12-3 or TRBV12-4 to TRBJ2-1; weak D call: TRBD1 (5 bases). Deletions cut 1 base from V and 6 bases from J, with 7 bases between. The CDR3 is 13 amino acids.

The chain is built from TRBV10-3 and TRBJ2-2, with TRBD2 identical over 7 bases. V was clipped by 6 bases and J by 7 bases; unmatched bases: 14. The CDR3 extends over 16 amino acids. The germline CDR1 and CDR2 sequences are ENHRY and SYGVKD. Here the CDR3 DNA reads TGTGCCATCAGACCCACGGTGGGGGGGTTCGGCGGGGAGCTGTTTTTT. This translates into CAIRPTVGGFGGELFF.

This chain links TRBV6-6 with TRBJ2-1, with D uncertain. CDR3 length: 13 amino acids. The germline gives CDR1 MNHNY, CDR2 SVGAGI (reference sequence). V lost 0 bases and J 3 bases, leaving 3 bases between the germline ends. In DNA, the CDR3 is TGTGCCAGCAGTTACTCGGACTACAATGAGCAGTTCTTC. It encodes CASSYSDYNEQFF.

The chain carries TRBV7-2 and TRBJ2-1; possibly TRBD1 for D (5 bases). The V end was cut by 4 bases, the J end by 5 bases, with 21 bases between. This CDR3 spans 17 amino acids. Looked up from germline, CDR1 is SGHTA and CDR2 is FQGNSA. For the CDR3, the DNA is TGTGCCAGCAGCTCTAGGAAGGGGCCACGACGGGACAATGAGCAGTTCTTC. Its translation: CASSSRKGPRRDNEQFF.

The chain employs TRBV20-1 and TRBJ2-5; 7 bases are a match to TRBD1. The J call may be mistaken, given a closer DNA end match to TRBJ2-7. The CDR3 is 15 amino acids. Germline values: CDR1 DFQATT, CDR2 SNEGSKA (reference sequence). This CDR3 reads CSASPLEQGQNEQYF. The CDR3 DNA reads as TGCAGTGCTAGCCCCCTCGAACAGGGACAGAACGAGCAGTACTTC.

J is TRBJ2-3 and V is TRBV20-1; 7 positions match TRBD1. Germline CDR1 is DFQATT and CDR2 is SNEGSKA (reference sequence). The trim removed 0 bases at V and 5 bases at J, leaving 11 bases unmatched. There are 16 residues in the CDR3. The CDR3 DNA is TGCAGTGCTAGAGATAGAGCCAGGGGGTCAGGAGATACGCAGTATTTT. Protein sequence: CSARDRARGSGDTQYF.

Only a few counts were recorded for this clonotype. This chain joins TRBV3-1 and TRBJ2-1; D remains unclear. The CDR3 extends over 12 amino acids. V was cut by 2 bases and J by 10 bases, with 9 bases left in between. Germline V gives CDR1 LGHDT, CDR2 YNNKEL (reference sequence). CDR3 region: CASSQWMGEQFF. The CDR3 DNA reads as TGTGCCAGCAGCCAATGGATGGGGGAGCAGTTCTTC.

The chain carries TRBV29-1 and TRBJ2-5; D may match TRBD1 or TRBD2 (5 bases each). The CDR3 runs 11 residues. CDR1 and CDR2 (germline): SQVTM, ANQGSEA. V dropped 4 bases and J dropped 9 bases, with 12 bases sitting between them. CDR3 nucleotide sequence: TGCAGCGTTGTCGGGGACGAGGCCCAGTACTTC. Translating it yields CSVVGDEAQYF.

The chain carries TRBV10-3 and TRBJ2-7, with 7 nucleotides matching TRBD2. The CDR3 runs 17 residues. V was clipped by 4 bases and J by 4 bases; unmatched bases: 16. Germline loops: CDR1 ENHRY, CDR2 SYGVKD. DNA for the CDR3: TGTGCCATCAGTGGAGGTATTGGCGGGGGATCCCTTTACGAGCAGTACTTC. It encodes CAISGGIGGGSLYEQYF.

The genes are TRBV5-1 and TRBJ1-1, with D possibly being TRBD1 (5 bases). Germline CDR1 SGHRS, CDR2 YFSETQ. The V end lost 1 base, the J end lost 1 base, and 8 bases lay between the germline ends. The CDR3 has 14 amino acids. The CDR3 DNA sequence: TGCGCCAGCAGCTTGTCGACAGCGAACACTGAAGCTTTCTTT. Amino acid sequence: CASSLSTANTEAFF.

V and J are TRBV7-2 and TRBJ2-5; D remains ambiguous. Germline-derived CDR1 and CDR2 are SGHTA and FQGNSA. This CDR3 has 14 residues. V was clipped by 3 bases and J by 0 bases, with 8 bases between them. In DNA, the CDR3 is TGTGCCAGCAGCTTGTCAGCGTACCAAGAGACCCAGTACTTC. Residues: CASSLSAYQETQYF.

This clonotype was seen a few times. The rearrangement joins TRBV28 to TRBJ1-4; the match to TRBD1 covers 8 bases. The CDR3 extends over 15 amino acids. V trimming: 5 bases; J trimming: 7 bases; junction bases outside the gene matches: 9. Germline CDR1 MDHEN, CDR2 SYDVKM. CDR3 nucleotide sequence: TGTGCCAGCAGTCCAGGGGGCTCGGGGACTGAAAAACTGTTTTTT. Its translation is CASSPGGSGTEKLFF. The whole variable domain, filled in from reference TRBV28 and TRBJ1-4, reads DVKVTQSSRYLVKRTGEKVFLECVQDMDHENMFWYRQDPGLGLRLIYFSYDVKMKEKGDIPEGYSVSREKKERFSLILESASTNQTSMYLCASSPGGSGTEKLFFGSGTQLSVL.

This chain joins TRBV19 and TRBJ2-2; D unresolved. CDR3 length equals 15 residues. V lost 7 bases and J lost 1, with 13 bases in between. CDR1 and CDR2 from the germline V gene are LNHDA and SQIVND (reference sequence). The CDR3 loop reads CASTPEGLNTGELFF. The CDR3 DNA reads TGTGCCAGTACCCCGGAAGGGTTGAACACCGGGGAGCTGTTTTTT.

This chain's CDR3 is CASSKTRDRRHNEQFF. In DNA form, the CDR3 reads TGTGCCAGCAGTAAAACCCGGGACAGGCGTCACAATGAGCAGTTCTTC. The genes are TRBV7-2 and TRBJ2-1; 8 bases agree with TRBD1. The germline gives CDR1 SGHTA, CDR2 FQGNSA. Germline trimming cut 6 bases from V and 5 bases from J; bases unmatched to any gene: 12. This CDR3 has 16 amino acids.

The sample holds a few counts of this clonotype. A junction boundary mismatches the germline segment, possibly from a read error. The chain couples TRBV7-9 to TRBJ2-5, with 7 bases identical to TRBD2. CDR3 length: 13 residues. CDR1 SEHNR and CDR2 FQNEAQ come from the germline V gene (reference sequence). The CDR3 here is CVSSHAGEETQYF. The CDR3 nucleotides are TGTGTCAGCAGCCATGCGGGGGAGGAGACCCAGTACTTC.

CDR3 bases: TGCAGTGCTAGAGCAATTTACAATGAGCAGTTCTTC. Encoded protein: CSARAIYNEQFF. The rearrangement uses TRBV20-1 and TRBJ2-1; D is uncertain. CDR1 is DFQATT and CDR2 is SNEGSKA in the germline V gene (reference sequence). The CDR3 loop spans 12 amino acids. V was trimmed by 1 base and J by 4 bases, leaving 5 bases between them.

This clonotype was detected only a few times. The J gene is TRBJ1-1, the V gene TRBV18, with D possibly TRBD1 on 5 matching bases. Trimming shortened V by 6 bases and J by 5 bases, and 22 bases separated the two germline ends. The CDR3 runs to 16 residues. Germline V gene sequence: CDR1 KGHSH, CDR2 LQKENI. CDR3 loop: CASSPAPVGTNTEAFF. The CDR3 nucleotides read TGTGCCAGCTCGCCCGCCCCGGTAGGGACCAATACTGAAGCTTTCTTT.

This clonotype was observed a handful of times. The genes are TRBV3-1 and TRBJ2-3; D ambiguous. The CDR3 runs 12 residues. The V end lost 2 bases, the J end lost 5 bases, and 5 bases lay between the germline ends. Germline CDR1 is LGHDT and CDR2 is YNNKEL (reference sequence). The CDR3 is CASSQIGDTQYF. CDR3 in DNA: TGTGCCAGCAGCCAAATAGGAGATACGCAGTATTTT.

This clonotype was seen more than once but under ten times. The rearrangement uses TRBV6-5 and TRBJ2-4, with D perhaps TRBD2 (6 bases). Trimming cost V 4 bases and J 0 bases, with 13 bases left between them. CDR1 is MNHEY, CDR2 SVGAGI, per germline. The CDR3 is 16 amino acids. CDR3 DNA sequence: TGTGCCAGCAGTTCCGACGGGGGACTAGCCAAAAACATTCAGTACTTC. Protein: CASSSDGGLAKNIQYF.

This clonotype turned up a few times. The CDR3 spells CSVKATSGGASEQFF. The DNA for the CDR3 is TGCAGCGTTAAAGCGACTAGCGGGGGGGCCAGTGAGCAGTTCTTC. The chain has TRBV29-1 and TRBJ2-1; 14 bases are a match to TRBD2. CDR3 length: 15 amino acids. The junction had 9 bases not matched to a gene; V was cut back by 5 bases and J by 9 bases. Germline CDR1 and CDR2: SQVTM and ANQGSEA.

In its sample, this clonotype was seen a few times. The chain carries TRBV6-5 and TRBJ1-3, with D possibly being TRBD1 (5 bases). From germline, CDR1 is MNHEY and CDR2 SVGAGI. Trimming took 0 bases from V and 2 from J, leaving 14 bases between them. The CDR3 consists of 17 residues. The CDR3 is CASSYSAGTSAGNTIYF. As DNA, the CDR3 is TGTGCCAGCAGTTACTCAGCCGGGACTTCAGCTGGAAACACCATATATTTT.

This clonotype was recorded a few times. J is TRBJ1-4 and V is TRBV9; 10 bases are shared with TRBD1. The CDR3 is 15 amino acids. Germline lookup yields CDR1 SGDLS and CDR2 YYNGEE. V was pared by 4 bases and J by 5 bases, with 5 bases of the junction left unmatched. This CDR3 is CASSFRQGANEKLFF. As DNA, the CDR3 is TGTGCCAGCAGCTTTCGACAGGGGGCGAATGAAAAACTGTTTTTT.